This T cell receptor beta chain derives from a study of patients and donors after allogeneic stem cell transplantation. Germline CDR1 and CDR2: SGHRS and YFSETQ. With 4 bases clipped from V and 3 bases from J, the junction kept 4 bases outside the gene matches. CDR3 length: 16 residues. Each CDR3 protein is one row after TCRdb ran MiXCR on the RT-PCR reads. The sample carries about 960,000 distinct CDR3 sequences, under 20% recorded once. The sequenced material came from blood, either unsorted or a sorted T cell fraction (not recorded which). V usage is TRBV5-1 and J usage is TRBJ2-7, with 16 bases matching TRBD2. This clonotype originated in a human donor who was either an allogeneic HSCT recipient or a stem cell or donor lymphocyte infusion donor (not recorded which). It is not recorded whose cells these are; they may come from a transplant donor. The CDR3 nucleotides read TGCGCCAGCAGCCTCGGGACTAGCGGGAGGGGCTACGAGCAGTACTTC. This codes for CASSLGTSGRGYEQYF.